The 19 T cell receptor beta chains given below trace back to one sample, sequenced in a study of shared clonotypes between healthy human individuals. Assay: immunoSEQ multiplex PCR; the TCRdb copy retains only in-frame clones and omits some. The sample contains around 690,000 clones, about 90% of which appear only once. Sequenced sample: memory CD8+ T cells from PBMCs. The subset is: CD45RO+ cells pooled with CCR7-negative TemRA cells. The receptors originated from a man aged 18-30 years in good health. Some clones in this sample may be carry-over from other donors' samples.

This chain connects TRBV14 to TRBJ2-7; no clear D gene. The germline V and J ends were trimmed by 1 base and 1 base, with 11 bases remaining between them. Germline V CDR1 and CDR2: SGHDN, FVKESK. The CDR3 sequence is 15 residues long. In nucleotides, the CDR3 is TGTGCCAGCAGCCAAGCCCCCACAGATTCCTACGAGCAGTACTTC. Amino acid sequence: CASSQAPTDSYEQYF.

The chain uses TRBV6-5 and TRBJ1-1; D may be TRBD1 (5 bases). Germline-derived CDR1 and CDR2 are MNHEY and SVGAGI. V was shortened by 0 bases and J by 6 bases, with 14 bases between the two germline ends. This CDR3 has 15 residues. The CDR3 region is CASSYSQGGDAEAFF. DNA for the CDR3: TGTGCCAGCAGTTACTCGCAGGGAGGTGACGCTGAAGCTTTCTTT.

V usage is TRBV28 and J usage is TRBJ2-2; D might be TRBD1 (5 bases). The CDR3 is 16 amino acids. V lost 3 bases, J lost 3 bases, and 14 bases lay in between. CDR1 is MDHEN and CDR2 is SYDVKM in the germline V gene. The CDR3 coding sequence is TGTGCCAGCAGTTTCCCAAGTGGGGCCTACACCGGGGAGCTGTTTTTT. This sequence encodes CASSFPSGAYTGELFF.

This clone was seen once. The chain uses TRBV28 and TRBJ2-3; D gene uncertain. This CDR3 comprises 16 residues. Trimming shortened V by 6 bases and J by 4 bases, and 20 bases separated the two germline ends. Germline assignment: CDR1 MDHEN and CDR2 SYDVKM. The CDR3 is CASSTPEVPFADTQYF. The CDR3 bases are TGTGCCAGCAGCACCCCAGAGGTCCCCTTCGCAGATACGCAGTATTTT.

The chain recombines TRBV28 with TRBJ2-7; D is uncertain. In germline, CDR1 is MDHEN, CDR2 SYDVKM. V lost 3 bases to trimming and J lost 2 bases, with 8 bases between them. This CDR3 has 13 residues. The DNA of the CDR3 is TGTGCCAGCAGTTTTCGCCGGGCCTACGAGCAGTACTTC. As protein: CASSFRRAYEQYF.

The chain links TRBV7-6 to TRBJ2-5; perhaps TRBD2 as D (5 bases). The CDR3 length is 15 residues. Germline V gene sequence: CDR1 SGHVS, CDR2 FNYEAQ. Trimming took 5 bases from V and 2 from J, leaving 15 bases between them. The DNA of the CDR3 is TGTGCCAGCAGCCCAGATCGGCGGGTTCAAGAGACCCAGTACTTC. Protein sequence: CASSPDRRVQETQYF. Filled out from reference TRBV7-6 and TRBJ2-5, the complete variable domain reads GAGVSQSPRYKVTKRGQDVALRCDPISGHVSLYWYRQALGQGPEFLTYFNYEAQQDKSGLPNDRFSAERPEGSISTLTIQRTEQRDSAMYRCASSPDRRVQETQYFGPGTRLLVL.

This clone was seen a handful of times. V and J are TRBV7-9 and TRBJ1-2; D perhaps matches TRBD1 (6 bases). Germline V gives CDR1 SEHNR, CDR2 FQNEAQ (reference sequence). The CDR3 is made up of 14 amino acids. Trimming removed 3 bases from V and 4 bases from J, with 12 bases in between. As DNA, the CDR3 is TGTGCCAGCAGCTTGGGGACATCTACCTATGGCTACACCTTC. This translates into CASSLGTSTYGYTF. The full variable domain, in which reference TRBV7-9 and TRBJ1-2 provide the parts outside the CDR3, is DTGVSQNPRHKITKRGQNVTFRCDPISEHNRLYWYRQTLGQGPEFLTYFQNEAQLEKSRLLSDRFSAERPKGSFSTLEIQRTEQGDSAMYLCASSLGTSTYGYTFGSGTRLTVV.

The chain recombines TRBV27 with TRBJ1-5; 12 positions agree with TRBD1. Unmatched junction bases numbered 7, after V lost 5 bases and J lost 5 bases. This CDR3 contains 16 residues. The germline CDR1 and CDR2 sequences are MNHEY and SMNVEV (reference sequence). DNA of the CDR3: TGTGCCAGCAGTGTCACCGGGACAGGGGGCTATCAGCCCCAGCATTTT. Amino acids: CASSVTGTGGYQPQHF.

The J gene is TRBJ2-1, the V gene TRBV19, with 13 bases lining up with TRBD2. V lost 5 bases and J lost 8; bases outside the gene matches: 9. This CDR3 region has 16 residues. Germline CDR1 reads LNHDA; CDR2 reads SQIVND (reference sequence). The CDR3 coding sequence is TGTGCCAGTAGTTCACTCGGGACTAGCGGGGCATATGAGCAGTTCTTC. This translates into CASSSLGTSGAYEQFF.

The chain links TRBV27 to TRBJ1-6; D is ambiguous. The CDR3 runs to 13 residues. Germline values: CDR1 MNHEY, CDR2 SMNVEV (reference sequence). The V gene lost 1 base and the J gene lost 8 bases, with 6 bases spanning the gap. The CDR3 protein is CASSLYPDSPLHF. CDR3 sequence (DNA): TGTGCCAGCAGTTTATACCCTGATTCACCCCTCCACTTT.

The chain combines TRBV7-3 with TRBJ2-1, with 8 bases that match TRBD2. V was clipped by 4 bases and J by 4 bases; unmatched bases: 6. CDR3 length: 15 amino acids. CDR1 SGHTA and CDR2 FQGTGA come from the germline V gene. In DNA form, the CDR3 reads TGTGCCAGCAGCTCCGCTAGCGGGCCATACAATGAGCAGTTCTTC. Its translation: CASSSASGPYNEQFF.

This clone was counted once. The rearrangement joins TRBV6-6 to TRBJ1-4; no clear D gene. The V end was cut by 0 bases, the J end by 5 bases, with 10 bases between. CDR3 length: 15 residues. The germline V gene encodes CDR1 MNHNY and CDR2 SVGAGI (reference sequence). The chain's CDR3 is CASSYSRQSNEKLFF. The CDR3 DNA reads TGTGCCAGCAGTTACTCGAGGCAGTCGAATGAAAAACTGTTTTTT.

The gene calls are TRBV6-6 and TRBJ2-7; D uncertain. The CDR3 is 13 amino acids. V was shortened by 0 bases and J by 6 bases, with 9 bases between the two germline ends. CDR1 and CDR2 from the germline V gene are MNHNY and SVGAGI (reference sequence). The CDR3 nucleotides read TGTGCCAGCAGTTACTCGAAGATAGGCGAGCAGTACTTC. It encodes CASSYSKIGEQYF.

V usage is TRBV4-1 and J usage is TRBJ1-1; tentatively, D is TRBD1 (5 bases). CDR1 MGHRA and CDR2 YSYEKL come from the germline V gene. The V end lost 8 bases, the J end lost 1 base, and 11 bases lay between the germline ends. The CDR3 spans 13 residues. The CDR3 coding sequence is TGCGCCAGCTCAGACAGCACGAACACTGAAGCTTTCTTT. Its translation is CASSDSTNTEAFF.

The chain is built from TRBV28 and TRBJ1-2; 9 bases fit TRBD1. Germline V gives CDR1 MDHEN, CDR2 SYDVKM. Trimming cost V 6 bases and J 4 bases; bases outside gene matches: 3. The CDR3 totals 13 residues. The CDR3 spells CASRMDRGYGYTF. In nucleotides, the CDR3 is TGTGCCAGCAGGATGGACAGGGGCTATGGCTACACCTTC.

This clone was counted between two and nine times. J is TRBJ2-5 and V is TRBV28, with 8 bases aligning to TRBD2. Germline CDR1 MDHEN, CDR2 SYDVKM. V lost 5 bases, J lost 4 bases, and 12 bases stayed unmatched. This CDR3 contains 16 residues. The DNA for the CDR3 is TGTGCCAGCAGTCGCCGGGAGGGCCGGATTGGAGAGACCCAGTACTTC. Protein sequence: CASSRREGRIGETQYF.

The chain joins TRBV11-2 to TRBJ1-2; D gene uncertain. The CDR3 extends over 15 amino acids. Germline V gene data show CDR1 as SGHAT and CDR2 as FQNNGV. V lost 5 bases and J 2 bases, leaving 15 bases between the germline ends. In DNA form, the CDR3 reads TGTGCCAGCAGCCCCGGGGAGGTTTTCAACTATGGCTACACCTTC. Protein sequence: CASSPGEVFNYGYTF.

The chain couples TRBV6-6 to TRBJ2-1; D is possibly TRBD2 (6 bases). This CDR3 is 14 amino acids long. Germline lookup yields CDR1 MNHNY and CDR2 SVGAGI (reference sequence). DNA for the CDR3: TGTGCGAGCCATACGGCGGGGCGGTTTGGTGAGCAGTTCTTC. Translated, it gives CASHTAGRFGEQFF.

The chain is built from TRBV5-4 and TRBJ1-3; TRBD1 is a possible D gene (6 bases). The germline V gene encodes CDR1 SGHNT and CDR2 YYREEE (reference sequence). The length of the CDR3 is 13 residues. Trimming removed 0 bases at V and 8 bases at J, with 9 bases between. The CDR3 spells CASSLDRDDTIYF. The CDR3 coding sequence is TGTGCCAGCAGCTTGGACAGGGACGACACCATATATTTT.